What follows are 3 T cell receptor beta chains derived from one specimen sequenced in a study of T cells in Graves' hyperthyroidism and ophthalmopathy. The source material, RNA transcripts, was used to amplify TCR beta CDR3 regions. An initial round of RT-PCR targeting the TCR CDR3 relied on the HTBI primer set. Via MiXCR, TCRdb re-called the multiplex PCR reads, giving one row per CDR3 protein. Among some 380,000 distinct CDR3 sequences listed, roughly 13% were seen once. Sequences were obtained from blood. The receptors were sampled from a man aged 30 to 45 with Graves' hyperthyroidism that later progressed to Graves' ophthalmopathy.

The V gene is TRBV6-1, the J gene TRBJ1-3; D is unclear. Trimming pared 6 bases from V and 0 bases from J, leaving 9 bases between. The germline gives CDR1 MNHNS, CDR2 SASEGT. There are 14 residues in the CDR3. The CDR3 protein is CASSSQISGNTIYF. The CDR3 nucleotides read TGTGCCAGCAGCTCACAGATCTCTGGAAACACCATATATTTT.

This clonotype was picked up many times. The gene calls are TRBV6-6 and TRBJ1-1; 10 bases map to TRBD1. The V segment lost 2 bases and the J segment 3 bases; nucleotides outside the gene matches: 3. Germline assignment: CDR1 MNHNY and CDR2 SVGAGI (reference sequence). The CDR3 contains 15 residues. The CDR3 sequence: CASSYTGQGDTEAFF. CDR3 bases: TGTGCCAGCAGTTACACCGGACAGGGGGACACTGAAGCTTTCTTT.

The sample holds many counts of this clonotype. The chain is built from TRBV2 and TRBJ1-6; D gene ambiguous. The length of the CDR3 is 14 residues. V was shortened by 1 base and J by 7 bases, with 8 bases between the two germline ends. Germline V gene sequence: CDR1 SNHLY, CDR2 FYNNEI. This chain's CDR3 is CASSEGPLNSPLHF. The CDR3 DNA reads as TGTGCCAGCAGTGAAGGACCGCTAAATTCACCCCTCCACTTT.